This passage covers 24 T cell receptor beta chains from one sample sequenced in a study of blood T cell repertoires in COVID-19. Here immunoSEQ multiplex PCR was the method, and the copy in TCRdb shows in-frame clones only, minus some. The data show 150,000 to 200,000 clones, 82% seen once. Sequencing used PBMCs or T cells enriched from blood (not recorded which). These receptors were obtained from a woman between 55 and 75 years old with acute COVID-19.

This chain connects TRBV7-6 to TRBJ1-3; D is ambiguous. V lost 1 base and J lost 0, with 13 bases in between. The CDR3 spans 17 residues. CDR1 SGHVS and CDR2 FNYEAQ come from the germline V gene. CDR3 nucleotides: TGTGCCAGCAGCTTAGATAGAGGGCGAAACTCTGGAAACACCATATATTTT. It encodes CASSLDRGRNSGNTIYF.

This clone appeared a single time. The V and J genes are TRBV27 and TRBJ1-3, with 7 bases lining up with TRBD1. V gave up 3 bases and J gave up 8 bases; unmatched junction bases: 13. The CDR3 runs 16 residues. Per germline, CDR1 MNHEY and CDR2 SMNVEV (reference sequence). The CDR3 nucleotides read TGTGCCAGCAGTTTGACGGGACAGTGGGTGTGGGACACCATATATTTT. Its protein product is CASSLTGQWVWDTIYF.

V is TRBV11-2 and J is TRBJ1-4; D is possibly TRBD1 (5 bases). This CDR3 is 15 amino acids long. Germline CDR1 SGHAT, CDR2 FQNNGV. The V gene lost 5 bases and the J gene lost 5 bases, with 15 bases spanning the gap. The CDR3, as DNA: TGTGCCAGCAGCCTGTGGCAGCGACAGAATGAAAAACTGTTTTTT. This translates into CASSLWQRQNEKLFF.

The chain uses TRBV18 and TRBJ1-4; 8 bases are a match to TRBD1. This CDR3 spans 13 amino acids. The trim removed 3 bases at V and 10 bases at J, leaving 4 bases unmatched. In germline, CDR1 is KGHSH, CDR2 LQKENI. The CDR3 loop is CASSPGQERKLFF. The CDR3 coding sequence is TGTGCCAGCTCACCGGGACAGGAAAGAAAACTGTTTTTT.

The J gene is TRBJ2-2, the V gene TRBV19; D gene ambiguous. Germline CDR1 reads LNHDA; CDR2 reads SQIVND (reference sequence). Trimming cost V 3 bases and J 6 bases, with 11 bases left between them. This CDR3 has 14 residues. Here the CDR3 reads CASSISFGAGELFF. DNA of the CDR3: TGTGCCAGTAGTATTAGTTTCGGTGCCGGGGAGCTGTTTTTT.

This clone turned up a few times. This chain connects TRBV30 to TRBJ2-1; 10 bases are shared with TRBD2. This CDR3 contains 14 residues. The germline CDR1 and CDR2 sequences are GTSNPN and SVGIG (reference sequence). The trim removed 3 bases at V and 9 bases at J, leaving 8 bases unmatched. Here the CDR3 reads CAWRPSGSYGEQFF. Here the CDR3 DNA reads TGTGCCTGGAGGCCTAGCGGGAGCTATGGTGAGCAGTTCTTC.

V gene TRBV5-1 combines with J gene TRBJ1-1, with D possibly matching TRBD1 (6 bases). From germline, CDR1 is SGHRS and CDR2 YFSETQ. The CDR3 length is 15 residues. Trimming pared 3 bases from V and 5 bases from J, leaving 17 bases between. The CDR3 DNA follows: TGCGCCAGCAGCTCAGCAGGCAGGGGAGCTACTGAAGCTTTCTTT. Residues: CASSSAGRGATEAFF.

The rearrangement uses TRBV7-2 and TRBJ2-2; no definite D call. Trimming took off 5 bases at V and 7 bases at J, with 8 bases between the two ends. In germline, CDR1 is SGHTA, CDR2 FQGNSA. The CDR3 totals 12 residues. The CDR3 spells CASSPFSGELFF. In DNA form, the CDR3 reads TGTGCCAGCAGCCCCTTTAGCGGGGAGCTGTTTTTT.

This chain uses TRBV25-1 with TRBJ2-2; TRBD1 matches 9 bases. The length of the CDR3 is 16 residues. The V and J ends lost 1 base and 5 bases, in that order; junction bases with no gene match: 5. Germline CDR1 is MGHDK and CDR2 is SYGVNS. CDR3 sequence: CASSEFGDRATGELFF. The CDR3 DNA reads TGTGCCAGCAGTGAATTTGGGGACAGGGCGACCGGGGAGCTGTTTTTT.

The rearrangement uses TRBV2 and TRBJ2-3; D remains unclear. V was cut by 7 bases and J by 4 bases, with 12 bases left in between. CDR1 SNHLY and CDR2 FYNNEI come from the germline V gene. CDR3 length: 13 residues. This chain's CDR3 is CASTQTTPDTQYF. CDR3 in DNA: TGTGCCAGCACTCAGACAACACCAGATACGCAGTATTTT.

This clone was observed once. This chain connects TRBV29-1 to TRBJ2-7; the D is unclear. Germline loops: CDR1 SQVTM, CDR2 ANQGSEA. The ends were cut back, 5 bases at V and 0 bases at J, with 11 bases in the middle. CDR3 length: 13 amino acids. CDR3 DNA: TGCAGCGTTACAACCCCCAGCTCCTACGAGCAGTACGTC. It is translated as CSVTTPSSYEQYV.

The chain links TRBV4-1 to TRBJ2-1, with 11 bases matching TRBD2. CDR1 MGHRA and CDR2 YSYEKL come from the germline V gene. J lost 3 bases, V lost 1 base, and 5 bases had no gene match. The length of the CDR3 is 17 residues. The CDR3 reads CASSQVPSGGNYNEQFF. The CDR3 nucleotides read TGCGCCAGCAGCCAAGTTCCTAGCGGGGGGAACTACAATGAGCAGTTCTTC.

This clone was recorded only once. V is TRBV6-5 and J is TRBJ1-5; the match to TRBD1 covers 8 bases. The CDR3 sequence is 14 residues long. Germline CDR1 is MNHEY and CDR2 is SVGAGI. V trimming: 6 bases; J trimming: 2 bases; junction bases outside the gene matches: 3. CDR3 region: CASSDRGRNQPQHF. CDR3 DNA sequence: TGTGCCAGCAGCGACAGGGGACGCAATCAGCCCCAGCATTTT.

The V gene is TRBV12-3 or TRBV12-4, the J gene TRBJ1-2; weak D call: TRBD1 (6 bases). This CDR3 spans 12 amino acids. V was pared by 7 bases and J by 4 bases, with 10 bases between. Written as DNA, the CDR3 is TGTGCCAGCAAGGACAGATCCTATGGCTACACCTTC. This codes for CASKDRSYGYTF.

This clone has a single count. This chain links TRBV12-3 or TRBV12-4 with TRBJ1-2, with 10 bases fitting TRBD1. V shed 6 bases and J 7 bases; nucleotides not matched to a gene: 5. The CDR3 is 13 amino acids. The CDR3 DNA follows: TGTGCCAGCAGATGGACAGGGGGAGGTGGCTACACCTTC. This encodes CASRWTGGGGYTF.

This rearrangement joins TRBV14 to TRBJ2-7; 12 bases are a match to TRBD2. V dropped 4 bases and J dropped 3; count of bases not matched to a gene: 4. This CDR3 is 15 amino acids long. The germline V gene encodes CDR1 SGHDN and CDR2 FVKESK. CDR3 loop: CASSPGLAGLYEQYF. In nucleotides, the CDR3 is TGTGCCAGCAGCCCCGGACTAGCGGGGCTCTACGAGCAGTACTTC.

The sample holds many counts of this clone. The CDR3 nucleotides read TGCGCCAGCAGCCCGGTGGACAGAGGCTCTGGAAACACCATATATTTT. Translating gives CASSPVDRGSGNTIYF. This sequence joins TRBV4-3 and TRBJ1-3; D possibly corresponds to TRBD1 (6 bases). The CDR3 covers 16 residues. From germline, CDR1 is LGHNA and CDR2 YSLEER. Trimming shortened V by 4 bases and J by 0 bases, and 13 bases separated the two germline ends.

The J gene is TRBJ2-3, the V gene TRBV27, with D perhaps matching TRBD1 (6 bases). The V end was cut by 2 bases, the J end by 1 base, with 22 bases between. The germline V gene has CDR1 MNHEY and CDR2 SMNVEV (reference sequence). The CDR3 has 19 amino acids. CDR3 DNA sequence: TGTGCCAGCAGTTTAACGGCCCCCGGGCAGGGGCTTGGCACAGATACGCAGTATTTT. Amino acids: CASSLTAPGQGLGTDTQYF.

This chain connects TRBV4-3 to TRBJ2-3, with D hard to call. V lost 1 base, J lost 2 bases, and 10 bases lay in between. The CDR3 length is 15 residues. The germline gives CDR1 LGHNA, CDR2 YSLEER. The CDR3 region has the DNA TGCGCCAGCAGCCAAGGGCCCCAGGTCACAGATACGCAGTATTTT. Translated: CASSQGPQVTDTQYF.

This clone showed up many times. The rearrangement uses TRBV25-1 and TRBJ2-2, with D possibly being TRBD2 (5 bases). Trimming left V 7 bases short and J 9 bases short, with 12 bases between. Germline assignment: CDR1 MGHDK and CDR2 SYGVNS. The CDR3 extends over 12 amino acids. The CDR3 spells CASTPGGRELFF. The CDR3 DNA reads as TGTGCCAGCACACCGGGCGGGCGGGAGCTGTTTTTT.

This rearrangement joins TRBV5-3 to TRBJ2-1; 9 bases line up with TRBD2. TRBV5-3 is an ORF; its function is uncertain. This CDR3 is 16 amino acids long. The V gene end was trimmed by 1 base and the J gene end by 4 bases; junction bases not matched to a gene: 6. The CDR3 region is CARSLSGLAGYNEQFF. Written as DNA, the CDR3 is TGTGCCAGAAGCTTGTCGGGCCTAGCGGGGTACAATGAGCAGTTCTTC.

This chain joins TRBV30 and TRBJ1-2, with 7 bases fitting TRBD1. J was trimmed by 8 bases and V by 3 bases; bases with no gene match: 6. Looked up from germline, CDR1 is GTSNPN and CDR2 is SVGIG (reference sequence). The CDR3 has 12 residues. The CDR3 reads CAWRDRARGYTF. CDR3 nucleotide sequence: TGTGCCTGGAGAGACAGGGCGAGAGGCTACACCTTC.

Only one count was recorded for this clone. V and J are TRBV19 and TRBJ1-5, with D possibly being TRBD1 (5 bases). The CDR3 runs to 14 residues. Deletions cut 6 bases from V and 5 bases from J, with 14 bases between. Germline assignment: CDR1 LNHDA and CDR2 SQIVND (reference sequence). Here the CDR3 DNA reads TGTGCCAGTAGCCCTTCAGGGTTGGATCAGCCCCAGCATTTT. Translating it yields CASSPSGLDQPQHF. Full variable domain (remainder filled in from reference TRBV19 and TRBJ1-5): DGGITQSPKYLFRKEGQNVTLSCEQNLNHDAMYWYRQDPGQGLRLIYYSQIVNDFQKGDIAEGYSVSREKKESFPLTVTSAQKNPTAFYLCASSPSGLDQPQHFGDGTRLSIL.

This sequence joins TRBV3-1 (or the pseudogene TRBV3-2) and TRBJ1-1, with a possible D match to TRBD1 (5 bases). With 9 bases removed from V and 1 base from J, the gap between germline ends came to 9 bases. The CDR3 is made up of 12 amino acids. Germline CDR1 LGHDT, CDR2 YNNKEL (reference sequence). CDR3 sequence: CARGEGNTEAFF. CDR3 coding DNA: TGTGCCAGAGGGGAGGGGAACACTGAAGCTTTCTTT.